In this sample, the clone carrying this TCR beta chain turned up a few times. Its antigen is unidentified. The data originate from a study of beta chain features in type 1 diabetes. Study details: Age, gender, cell numbers and subset yield matched between patients and controls.

Central memory, naive, regulatory and stem cell-like memory CD4+ cells were sorted by CD45RO/CCR7/CD25/CD127/CD95/CD27. Sequenced material consisted of expressed TCRB transcripts (all of the isolated RNA was reverse transcribed). Naive, central memory and regulatory T cell samples averaged about 4 million immunoSEQ reads each. Using immunoSEQ multiplex PCR, the repertoire was profiled, and TCRdb retains in-frame clones only, with some absent. Of under 350,000 clones listed, 24% are singletons. This CDR3 contains 14 residues. The germline V gene has CDR1 SGDLS and CDR2 YYNGEE. V was pared by 4 bases and J by 2 bases, with 10 bases between. Study-level findings and limits: There were fewer insertions and more deletions at the VDJ junctions of type 1 diabetes patients. TCRB CDR3s were moderately but significantly shorter in Type 1 diabetes patients in all four CD4+ subsets.

The sequenced sample was naive CD4+ T cells from blood. The chain carries TRBV9 and TRBJ1-5; no clear D. This receptor was identified in a woman under 40 with type 1 diabetes. The DNA of the CDR3 is TGTGCCAGCAGCCCGAGAGCGGGCAATCAGCCCCAGCATTTT. Its translation: CASSPRAGNQPQHF.